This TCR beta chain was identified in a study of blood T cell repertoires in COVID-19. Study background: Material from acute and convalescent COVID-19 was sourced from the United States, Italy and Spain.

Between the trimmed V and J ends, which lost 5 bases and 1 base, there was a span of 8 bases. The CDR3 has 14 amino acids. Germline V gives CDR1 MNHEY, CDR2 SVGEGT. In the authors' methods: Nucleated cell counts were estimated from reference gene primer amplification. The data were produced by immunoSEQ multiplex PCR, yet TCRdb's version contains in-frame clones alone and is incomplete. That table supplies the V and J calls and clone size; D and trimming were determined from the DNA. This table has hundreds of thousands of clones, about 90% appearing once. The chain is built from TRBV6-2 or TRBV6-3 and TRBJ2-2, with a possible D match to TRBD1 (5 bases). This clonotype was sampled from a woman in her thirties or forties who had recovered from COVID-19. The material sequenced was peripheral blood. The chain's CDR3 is CASSIDRNTGELFF. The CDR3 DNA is TGTGCCAGCAGTATTGACAGGAACACCGGGGAGCTGTTTTTT.